This TCR beta chain was captured by sequencing in a study of T cell repertoires in cytomegalovirus infection. Overall study: Recently described HLA-C-restricted plus well-studied HLA-B-restricted CMV epitopes were used.

With regard to this clonotype: Its antigen remains unidentified.

Germline assignment: CDR1 LGHDT and CDR2 YNNKEL (reference sequence). V was clipped by 1 base and J by 5 bases, with 9 bases between them. The CDR3 spans 13 residues. TCRdb re-derived calls from the reads in MiXCR, one entry per CDR3 protein. The repertoire includes about 310,000 distinct CDR3 sequences, roughly 25% of them detected once, and 13% sits in the top ten. The origin of this receptor is a human donor in good health (CMV status not recorded). Some clones in this sample may be carry-over from other donors' samples. The specimen comprised cultured PBMCs, sampled from culture after CMV antigen stimulation. The chain is built from TRBV3-1 and TRBJ2-7; D not certain. CDR3 sequence (DNA): TGTGCCAGCAGCCAAGGGCCTTGGAACGAGCAGTACTTC. This translates into CASSQGPWNEQYF.